This T cell receptor beta chain was sequenced in a study of OX40 agonist ivuxolimab in advanced cancers. Data came from immunoSEQ multiplex PCR; TCRdb stores just in-frame clones and leaves some out. This sample has 9,500 to 15,000 clones, with about 81% found just once. Trimming shortened V by 0 bases and J by 1 base, and 13 bases separated the two germline ends. Germline lookup yields CDR1 LGHNA and CDR2 YNFKEQ. CDR3 length: 17 amino acids. The chain carries TRBV4-2 and TRBJ1-5; TRBD1 is a possible D gene (6 bases). Sequences were derived from CD4+ or CD8+ T cells sorted from blood, sampled in a trial of the OX40 agonist ivuxolimab. The sequence was obtained from an adult with an advanced solid tumor such as melanoma, head and neck, liver or kidney cancer. The CDR3 nucleotides are TGTGCCAGCAGCCAAGAATCAGGGGTGAGGAGCAATCAGCCCCAGCATTTT. The encoded protein is CASSQESGVRSNQPQHF.